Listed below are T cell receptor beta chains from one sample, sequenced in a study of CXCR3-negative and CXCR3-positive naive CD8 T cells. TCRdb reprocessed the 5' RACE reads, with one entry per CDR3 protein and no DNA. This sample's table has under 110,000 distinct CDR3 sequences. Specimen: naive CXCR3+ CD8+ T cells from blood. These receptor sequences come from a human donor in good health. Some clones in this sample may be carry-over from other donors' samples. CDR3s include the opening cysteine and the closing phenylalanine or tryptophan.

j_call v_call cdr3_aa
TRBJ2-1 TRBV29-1 CSGRNSGGYNEQFF
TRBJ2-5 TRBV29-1 CSVVAGENSGTQYF
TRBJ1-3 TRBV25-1 CASSDRVTGNTIYF
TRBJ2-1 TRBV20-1 CSAGQVPSSYNEQFF
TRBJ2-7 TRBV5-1 CASSDDSYEQYF
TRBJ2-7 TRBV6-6 CASSYGDRPYEQYF
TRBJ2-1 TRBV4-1 CASSQAGMDEQFF
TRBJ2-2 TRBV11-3 CASSLVHGELFF
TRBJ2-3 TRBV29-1 CSVAGTLTHPSTDTQYF
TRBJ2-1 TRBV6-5 CATFRGLGTSYNEQFF
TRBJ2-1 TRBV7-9 CASSLPRLESYNEQFF
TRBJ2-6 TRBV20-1 CSAPDVGANVLTF
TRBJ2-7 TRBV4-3 CASSQSGTGYEQYF
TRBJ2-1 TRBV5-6 CASSLDTSYNEQFF
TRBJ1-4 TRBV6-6 CASTALGGRKLFF
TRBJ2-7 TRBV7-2 CASSWTGPFGEQYF
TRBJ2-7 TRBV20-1 CSATDYYEQYF
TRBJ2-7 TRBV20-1 CSARDPAGVSYEQYF
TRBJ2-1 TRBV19 CASSASGSSYNEQFF
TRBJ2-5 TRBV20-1 CSARELSVEETQYF
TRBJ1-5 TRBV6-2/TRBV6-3 CASSPRIGNQPQHF
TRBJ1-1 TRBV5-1 CASSLALETGDTEAFF
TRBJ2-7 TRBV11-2 CASSLGQGHEQYF
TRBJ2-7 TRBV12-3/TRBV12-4 CASSSRHEQYF
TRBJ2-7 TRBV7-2 CASRSSGGYEQYF
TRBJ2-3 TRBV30 CAWSVRTSSGYF
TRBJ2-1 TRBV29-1 CSVDGQGSENEQFF
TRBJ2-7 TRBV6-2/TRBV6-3 CASGTDSYEQYF
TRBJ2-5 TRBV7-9 CASSLLGDGGRQETQYF